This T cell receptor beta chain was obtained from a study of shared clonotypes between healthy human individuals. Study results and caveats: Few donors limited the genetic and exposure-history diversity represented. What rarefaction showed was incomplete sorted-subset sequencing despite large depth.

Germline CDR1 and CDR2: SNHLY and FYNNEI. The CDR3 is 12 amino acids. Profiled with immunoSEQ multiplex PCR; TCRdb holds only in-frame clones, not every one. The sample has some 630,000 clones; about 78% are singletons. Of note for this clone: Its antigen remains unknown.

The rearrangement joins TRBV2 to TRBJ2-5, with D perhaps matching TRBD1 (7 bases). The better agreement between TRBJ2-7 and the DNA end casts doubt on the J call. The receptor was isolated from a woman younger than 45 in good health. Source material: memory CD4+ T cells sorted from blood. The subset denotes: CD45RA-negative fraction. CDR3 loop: CALGGQSYEQYF. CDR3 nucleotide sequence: TGTGCCCTGGGGGGACAGAGCTACGAGCAGTACTTC.